This passage covers 20 T cell receptor beta chains from one sample sequenced in a study of T cell changes during pregnancy in multiple sclerosis (dated by TCRdb to about 2019). The library relied on the immunoSEQ multiplex PCR assay. Held by TCRdb, this immuneACCESS table contains in-frame sequences only and omits some clones. Under half of the omission traces to an unresolved V gene where checked; the cause of the rest is unknown. Within this sample are about 51,000 clones, with around 90% of them counted one time only. The ten largest clones take up 2.9% of the sample. Sequenced material: CD8+ T cells from peripheral blood mononuclear cells, taken in the second trimester of pregnancy. The origin of the receptors is a female donor with multiple sclerosis, enrolled in a pregnancy study.

The genes are TRBV7-6 and TRBJ1-1, with D hard to call. Trimming pared 4 bases from V and 1 base from J, leaving 7 bases between. There are 13 residues in the CDR3. Germline V gene sequence: CDR1 SGHVS, CDR2 FNYEAQ. Written as DNA, the CDR3 is TGTGCCAGCAGCTATCGGGGGAACACTGAAGCTTTCTTT. Translation gives CASSYRGNTEAFF. The whole variable domain, filled in from reference TRBV7-6 and TRBJ1-1, reads GAGVSQSPRYKVTKRGQDVALRCDPISGHVSLYWYRQALGQGPEFLTYFNYEAQQDKSGLPNDRFSAERPEGSISTLTIQRTEQRDSAMYRCASSYRGNTEAFFGQGTRLTVV.

V usage is TRBV7-2 and J usage is TRBJ1-2; no definite D call. This CDR3 is 14 amino acids long. Germline CDR1 SGHTA, CDR2 FQGNSA. V lost 3 bases and J lost 1, with 9 bases in between. The CDR3, as DNA: TGTGCCAGCAGCTTGGACTCCTTTAACTATGGCTACACCTTC. Translated, it gives CASSLDSFNYGYTF.

The CDR3 nucleotides read TGTGCCAGTGTAACTAGCGGCTCCTACAATGAGCAGTTCTTC. Its protein product is CASVTSGSYNEQFF. This chain links TRBV19 with TRBJ2-1, with 8 bases matching TRBD2. Trimming removed 8 bases from V and 0 bases from J; junction bases left unmatched: 3. This CDR3 has 14 amino acids. Germline-derived CDR1 and CDR2 are LNHDA and SQIVND (reference sequence).

CDR3 DNA: TGCAGCGGGACAGGGGGCGCAGGCTACAATGAGCAGTTCTTC. Residues: CSGTGGAGYNEQFF. The V and J genes are TRBV29-1 and TRBJ2-1, with 11 nucleotides matching TRBD1. V trimming: 7 bases; J trimming: 3 bases; junction bases outside the gene matches: 5. CDR1 is SQVTM and CDR2 is ANQGSEA in the germline V gene. The CDR3 totals 14 residues.

This chain connects TRBV6-1 to TRBJ2-7; unclear D gene. V was cut by 2 bases and J by 4 bases, with 9 bases left in between. The germline gives CDR1 MNHNS, CDR2 SASEGT. This CDR3 is 13 amino acids long. In DNA form, the CDR3 reads TGTGCCAGCAGTGAACCGGGTTGGTACGAGCAGTACTTC. The encoded protein is CASSEPGWYEQYF.

The chain combines TRBV7-6 with TRBJ1-5; no clear D. CDR1 SGHVS and CDR2 FNYEAQ come from the germline V gene. This CDR3 is built from 12 residues. V lost 0 bases and J lost 9, with 6 bases in between. CDR3 sequence reads: CASSLASGPQHF. In DNA form, the CDR3 reads TGTGCCAGCAGCTTAGCCTCGGGGCCCCAGCATTTT.

The chain is built from TRBV9 and TRBJ1-1; 9 nucleotides agree with TRBD1. The CDR3 has 17 amino acids. CDR1 and CDR2 (germline): SGDLS, YYNGEE. The V and J ends lost 0 bases and 0 bases, in that order; junction bases with no gene match: 6. In DNA form, the CDR3 reads TGTGCCAGCAGCGTAGGTACACAGGGGGCGCTGAACACTGAAGCTTTCTTT. Protein: CASSVGTQGALNTEAFF.

The chain joins TRBV5-6 to TRBJ1-5; D is uncertain. The CDR3 length is 17 residues. The V and J ends lost 0 bases and 10 bases respectively, with 23 bases between them. CDR1 is SGHDT and CDR2 is YYEEEE in the germline V gene. In nucleotides, the CDR3 is TGTGCCAGCAGCTTGGCCTGGGCCCCCCCGCGCCCTGACCCCCAGCATTTT. Protein: CASSLAWAPPRPDPQHF.

Only one count was recorded for this clone. The V call is TRBV10-3, the J call TRBJ2-7; the match to TRBD1 covers 10 bases. The V gene end was trimmed by 2 bases and the J gene end by 2 bases; junction bases not matched to a gene: 12. The CDR3 length is 18 residues. Germline V gene sequence: CDR1 ENHRY, CDR2 SYGVKD. The CDR3 coding sequence is TGTGCCATCAGTGAGGTAGAGATGACAGGGGGCCTTCCCTACGAGCAGTACTTC. Translated: CAISEVEMTGGLPYEQYF.

CDR3 DNA: TGTGCTAGTGGTTTGGCCACAGGGGGTTTAGAGACCCAGTACTTC. Amino acids: CASGLATGGLETQYF. The chain is built from TRBV12-5 and TRBJ2-5; 8 positions agree with TRBD1. V lost 1 base to trimming and J lost 4 bases; unmatched junction nucleotides: 5. Germline-derived CDR1 and CDR2 are LGHNT and FRNRAP. This CDR3 contains 15 residues.

The chain uses TRBV6-6 and TRBJ2-1, with 8 bases fitting TRBD2. V shed 2 bases, J shed 10 bases, and the junction held 13 bases outside the gene matches. Germline lookup yields CDR1 MNHNY and CDR2 SVGAGI (reference sequence). The CDR3 has 16 amino acids. The CDR3 DNA reads as TGTGCCAGCAGTTACACAGTAGGGGGGGGCGGGAGGGAGCAGTTCTTC. Its translation: CASSYTVGGGGREQFF.

V is TRBV2 and J is TRBJ1-1; D may be TRBD1 (5 bases). V dropped 2 bases and J dropped 0 bases, with 13 bases sitting between them. This CDR3 contains 16 residues. Germline-derived CDR1 and CDR2 are SNHLY and FYNNEI. The CDR3 here is CASSEFQGSVNTEAFF. As DNA, the CDR3 is TGTGCCAGCAGTGAATTTCAGGGTTCGGTGAACACTGAAGCTTTCTTT.

The rearrangement joins TRBV6-5 to TRBJ1-5; perhaps TRBD1 as D (5 bases). Germline CDR1 and CDR2: MNHEY and SVGAGI. The CDR3 is made up of 15 amino acids. The germline V and J ends were trimmed by 0 bases and 7 bases, with 13 bases remaining between them. CDR3 in DNA: TGTGCCAGCAGTTACTCGATCAGGGATCGCCAGCCCCAGCATTTT. Its protein is CASSYSIRDRQPQHF.

This clone came up a few times. The chain employs TRBV4-2 and TRBJ1-1; 11 positions match TRBD1. From germline, CDR1 is LGHNA and CDR2 YNFKEQ. The CDR3 has 15 residues. Trimming removed 1 base from V and 2 bases from J; junction bases left unmatched: 0. The DNA for the CDR3 is TGTGCCAGCAGCCAAGGGACAGGGGGCAACACTGAAGCTTTCTTT. Protein product: CASSQGTGGNTEAFF.

The V gene is TRBV30, the J gene TRBJ2-5; 7 bases line up with TRBD1. V lost 4 bases to trimming and J lost 5 bases; unmatched junction nucleotides: 7. The CDR3 has 13 amino acids. Germline lookup yields CDR1 GTSNPN and CDR2 SVGIG (reference sequence). The CDR3 loop reads CAWTLNRGETQYF. CDR3 nucleotides: TGTGCCTGGACCCTAAACAGGGGCGAGACCCAGTACTTC.

The rearrangement links TRBV7-6 to TRBJ2-7; TRBD1 aligns across 8 bases. The CDR3 length is 16 residues. The V gene's germline CDR1 is SGHVS and CDR2 FNYEAQ. Trimming took 5 bases from V and 5 from J; bases not matched to a gene: 14. CDR3: CASSPFVPGGFDEQYF. DNA for the CDR3: TGTGCCAGCAGCCCATTCGTCCCAGGGGGCTTCGACGAGCAGTACTTC.

The rearrangement joins TRBV7-6 to TRBJ1-5; 7 bases fit TRBD1. Germline lookup yields CDR1 SGHVS and CDR2 FNYEAQ. The CDR3 runs 14 residues. With V trimmed by 6 bases and J by 6 bases, 8 bases remained unmatched. DNA for the CDR3: TGTGCCAGCAGTCCGACAGGGATCAGTCAGCCCCAGCATTTT. Amino acid sequence: CASSPTGISQPQHF.

V usage is TRBV6-1 and J usage is TRBJ1-3; D not resolved. V dropped 8 bases and J dropped 0 bases, with 8 bases sitting between them. CDR1 and CDR2 (germline): MNHNS, SASEGT. This CDR3 spans 13 amino acids. This CDR3 is CASSPISGNTIYF. CDR3 bases: TGTGCCAGCTCCCCAATCTCTGGAAACACCATATATTTT.

The chain is built from TRBV6-4 and TRBJ2-3; TRBD2 matches at 10 bases. The CDR3 consists of 15 residues. CDR1 and CDR2 from the germline V gene are MRHNA and SNTAGT. Trimming took 3 bases from V and 3 from J; bases not matched to a gene: 3. The CDR3 reads CASSDLAGATDTQYF. In DNA form, the CDR3 reads TGTGCCAGCAGTGATCTAGCGGGGGCGACAGATACGCAGTATTTT.

CDR3 protein: CAWSAPLFAGQPQHF. The CDR3 bases are TGTGCCTGGAGTGCCCCGCTTTTTGCGGGTCAGCCCCAGCATTTT. The rearrangement links TRBV30 to TRBJ1-5; D remains unclear. Germline V gene sequence: CDR1 GTSNPN, CDR2 SVGIG (reference sequence). CDR3 length: 15 amino acids. V was trimmed by 1 base and J by 6 bases, leaving 16 bases between them.